Shown below are 22 T cell receptor beta chains from a single sample sequenced in a study of blood T cell repertoires in COVID-19 (TCRdb year 2020). The method was the immunoSEQ multiplex PCR assay. What TCRdb holds here is the immuneACCESS table cut down to in-frame rearrangements. Part of the clones is not present; checked against another copy, under half of the missing clones reflect an unresolved V gene, and the others are unexplained. This sample is represented by a few hundred thousand clones; over 75% of them were singletons. The ten most abundant clones make up approximately 5% of the sample. The sequenced material came from peripheral blood. All receptors come from a man aged 50 to 60 with active or convalescent COVID-19.

CDR3: CASSPQGAGYTGELFF. Written as DNA, the CDR3 is TGTGCCAGCAGCCCACAGGGGGCTGGCTACACCGGGGAGCTGTTTTTT. This chain uses TRBV7-7 with TRBJ2-2; 9 bases fit TRBD1. This CDR3 has 16 amino acids. From germline, CDR1 is SSHAT and CDR2 FNYEAQ (reference sequence). With V trimmed by 5 bases and J by 3 bases, 7 bases remained unmatched.

The chain is built from TRBV5-4 and TRBJ2-2; 9 bases fit TRBD2. This CDR3 is 15 amino acids long. From germline, CDR1 is SGHNT and CDR2 YYREEE (reference sequence). V lost 0 bases to trimming and J lost 5 bases; unmatched junction nucleotides: 2. In DNA form, the CDR3 reads TGTGCCAGCAGCTTGGGACTAGCGGCTACCGGGGAGCTGTTTTTT. It encodes CASSLGLAATGELFF.

The chain uses TRBV7-9 and TRBJ2-1; perhaps TRBD2 as D (5 bases). The V end lost 11 bases, the J end lost 5 bases, and 16 bases lay between the germline ends. This CDR3 contains 13 residues. Germline loops: CDR1 SEHNR, CDR2 FQNEAQ (reference sequence). In DNA, the CDR3 is TGTGCCGGCTTGGACTGGGATCACAATGAGCAGTTCTTC. It is translated as CAGLDWDHNEQFF. The full variable domain, in which reference TRBV7-9 and TRBJ2-1 provide the parts outside the CDR3, is DTGVSQNPRHKITKRGQNVTFRCDPISEHNRLYWYRQTLGQGPEFLTYFQNEAQLEKSRLLSDRFSAERPKGSFSTLEIQRTEQGDSAMYLCAGLDWDHNEQFFGPGTRLTVL.

The gene calls are TRBV9 and TRBJ2-2; D is unclear. Trimming shortened V by 4 bases and J by 7 bases, and 8 bases separated the two germline ends. The CDR3 spans 12 residues. CDR1 and CDR2 (germline): SGDLS, YYNGEE. The CDR3 coding sequence is TGTGCCAGCAGCAAATCGGGCGGGGAGCTGTTTTTT. Its translation is CASSKSGGELFF.

The chain recombines TRBV19 with TRBJ1-2; possible D gene TRBD1, 5 bases. V lost 7 bases and J lost 4, with 13 bases in between. Germline loops: CDR1 LNHDA, CDR2 SQIVND (reference sequence). The CDR3 is made up of 13 amino acids. The CDR3 loop reads CASTFGGSYGYTF. The CDR3 DNA sequence: TGTGCCAGTACCTTCGGGGGTTCCTATGGCTACACCTTC.

V gene TRBV4-3 combines with J gene TRBJ2-3, with unresolved D. V was cut by 0 bases and J by 5 bases, with 6 bases left in between. Germline values: CDR1 LGHNA, CDR2 YSLEER. CDR3 length equals 13 residues. CDR3 nucleotide sequence: TGCGCCAGCAGCCAAGATACGGGAGATACGCAGTATTTT. Protein sequence: CASSQDTGDTQYF.

V and J are TRBV18 and TRBJ2-3; 11 nucleotides line up with TRBD2. CDR3 length: 16 residues. The trim removed 4 bases at V and 2 bases at J, leaving 5 bases unmatched. Germline CDR1 is KGHSH and CDR2 is LQKENI. In DNA form, the CDR3 reads TGTGCCAGCTCACACCTAGCGGGAGGAAACACAGATACGCAGTATTTT. Its translation is CASSHLAGGNTDTQYF.

This sequence joins TRBV19 and TRBJ1-6; maybe TRBD1 (5 bases). Germline CDR1 reads LNHDA; CDR2 reads SQIVND (reference sequence). V lost 3 bases to trimming and J lost 10 bases, with 10 bases between them. This CDR3 comprises 13 residues. CDR3 bases: TGTGCCAGTAGTATGGGGTCAGGGTCACCCCTCCACTTT. It yields the protein CASSMGSGSPLHF. The full variable domain, with the rest looked up from reference TRBV19 and TRBJ1-6, is DGGITQSPKYLFRKEGQNVTLSCEQNLNHDAMYWYRQDPGQGLRLIYYSQIVNDFQKGDIAEGYSVSREKKESFPLTVTSAQKNPTAFYLCASSMGSGSPLHFGNGTRLTVT.

This chain uses TRBV25-1 with TRBJ1-1; 8 positions agree with TRBD1. The CDR3 consists of 14 residues. V shed 7 bases and J 1 base; nucleotides not matched to a gene: 5. Per germline, CDR1 MGHDK and CDR2 SYGVNS. The CDR3, as DNA: TGTGCCAGCATCCGGGGACAGGAGAACACTGAAGCTTTCTTT. Translated, it gives CASIRGQENTEAFF.

This chain uses TRBV28 with TRBJ2-7, with 9 bases fitting TRBD1. With 5 bases clipped from V and 6 bases from J, the junction kept 11 bases outside the gene matches. This CDR3 is 15 amino acids long. Germline V lookup: CDR1 MDHEN, CDR2 SYDVKM. For the CDR3, the DNA is TGTGCCAGCAGTACCCCCGGGACAGGGAATACCGAGCAGTACTTC. Its translation is CASSTPGTGNTEQYF.

The CDR3 here is CASPLETQYF. The CDR3 bases are TGTGCCAGCCCTCTTGAGACCCAGTACTTC. The V gene is TRBV28, the J gene TRBJ2-5; D unresolved. CDR3 size: 10 residues. Deletions cut 8 bases from V and 5 bases from J, with 6 bases between. The V gene's germline CDR1 is MDHEN and CDR2 SYDVKM. The full variable domain, with the rest looked up from reference TRBV28 and TRBJ2-5, is DVKVTQSSRYLVKRTGEKVFLECVQDMDHENMFWYRQDPGLGLRLIYFSYDVKMKEKGDIPEGYSVSREKKERFSLILESASTNQTSMYLCASPLETQYFGPGTRLLVL.

This chain joins TRBV25-1 and TRBJ1-1; D might be TRBD1 (6 bases). This CDR3 comprises 13 residues. Looked up from germline, CDR1 is MGHDK and CDR2 is SYGVNS. The ends were cut back, 6 bases at V and 1 base at J, with 9 bases in the middle. This chain's CDR3 is CASRNRENTEAFF. CDR3 DNA: TGTGCCAGCAGAAACAGGGAGAACACTGAAGCTTTCTTT.

Here the CDR3 reads CASSQGLAGGETQYF. The DNA for the CDR3 is TGCGCCAGCAGCCAGGGACTAGCGGGAGGAGAGACCCAGTACTTC. The chain is built from TRBV4-3 and TRBJ2-5, with TRBD2 matching over 15 bases. The CDR3 runs 15 residues. The germline V gene has CDR1 LGHNA and CDR2 YSLEER. With V trimmed by 3 bases and J by 4 bases, 0 bases remained unmatched.

This sequence joins TRBV6-5 and TRBJ2-7; D is possibly TRBD2 (6 bases). Germline-derived CDR1 and CDR2 are MNHEY and SVGAGI. CDR3 size: 13 residues. Trimming shortened V by 6 bases and J by 3 bases, and 12 bases separated the two germline ends. The DNA for the CDR3 is TGTGCCAGCAGGCTAGCGATAGACTACGAGCAGTACTTC. It is translated as CASRLAIDYEQYF.

V gene TRBV27 combines with J gene TRBJ2-1; D is ambiguous. Looked up from germline, CDR1 is MNHEY and CDR2 is SMNVEV (reference sequence). Trimming stripped 8 bases from V and 2 bases from J, with 10 bases between. The CDR3 sequence is 13 residues long. CDR3 sequence (DNA): TGTGCCAGCGGGCGCAGGACCTACAATGAGCAGTTCTTC. Translating gives CASGRRTYNEQFF.

The V and J genes are TRBV3-1 (or the pseudogene TRBV3-2) and TRBJ2-5, with 9 bases lining up with TRBD2. This CDR3 comprises 15 residues. Germline values: CDR1 LGHDT, CDR2 YNNKEL (reference sequence). V was clipped by 4 bases and J by 5 bases; unmatched bases: 8. The CDR3 region is CASSLHPTSGETQYF. Here the CDR3 DNA reads TGTGCCAGCAGCCTGCACCCGACTAGCGGTGAGACCCAGTACTTC.

The J gene is TRBJ2-2, the V gene TRBV27; 8 bases agree with TRBD2. This CDR3 is 19 amino acids long. Germline V gene data show CDR1 as MNHEY and CDR2 as SMNVEV (reference sequence). Trimming at V came to 6 bases and at J to 0 bases, leaving 15 bases not matched to a gene. The CDR3 coding sequence is TGTGCCAGCAGCTTCGGACTAGCACAAATAGGGGCGAACACCGGGGAGCTGTTTTTT. Its protein is CASSFGLAQIGANTGELFF.

V usage is TRBV7-9 and J usage is TRBJ1-1; D may be TRBD1 (5 bases). This CDR3 contains 15 residues. The V gene lost 5 bases and the J gene lost 5 bases, with 18 bases spanning the gap. Per the germline V gene, CDR1 is SEHNR and CDR2 is FQNEAQ (reference sequence). The CDR3 reads CASSTVGGGMTEAFF. CDR3 coding DNA: TGTGCCAGCAGCACCGTCGGGGGTGGGATGACTGAAGCTTTCTTT.

The chain links TRBV12-3 or TRBV12-4 to TRBJ1-5; D gene uncertain. The CDR3 runs to 12 residues. V lost 3 bases, J lost 6 bases, and 6 bases lay in between. The CDR3 region is CASSFYGQPQHF. DNA for the CDR3: TGTGCCAGCAGTTTCTACGGTCAGCCCCAGCATTTT.

This chain connects TRBV7-8 to TRBJ1-5; possibly TRBD1 for D (5 bases). The CDR3 runs to 14 residues. In germline, CDR1 is SGHVS, CDR2 FQNEAQ. Trimming removed 8 bases from V and 3 bases from J, with 14 bases in between. CDR3: CASRPDSFNQPQHF. The CDR3 coding sequence is TGTGCCAGCCGACCTGACAGTTTCAATCAGCCCCAGCATTTT.

This clone appeared a single time. The chain couples TRBV21-1 to TRBJ2-3; the DNA was not used to check the table's D call, TRBD2. TRBV21-1 is tagged as a pseudogene. The CDR3 covers 20 residues. As DNA, the CDR3 is TGTGCCAGCAGCCCGACCTTTGCGGGTACGGGTGGATCTAGCACAGATACGCAGTATTTT. Its translation: CASSPTFAGTGGSSTDTQYF.

This rearrangement joins TRBV6-1 to TRBJ2-3; maybe TRBD2 (5 bases). From germline, CDR1 is MNHNS and CDR2 SASEGT. The CDR3 is 14 amino acids. The germline V and J ends were trimmed by 0 bases and 3 bases, with 7 bases remaining between them. The CDR3 loop is CASSEARETDTQYF. CDR3 DNA sequence: TGTGCCAGCAGTGAAGCGAGGGAAACAGATACGCAGTATTTT.